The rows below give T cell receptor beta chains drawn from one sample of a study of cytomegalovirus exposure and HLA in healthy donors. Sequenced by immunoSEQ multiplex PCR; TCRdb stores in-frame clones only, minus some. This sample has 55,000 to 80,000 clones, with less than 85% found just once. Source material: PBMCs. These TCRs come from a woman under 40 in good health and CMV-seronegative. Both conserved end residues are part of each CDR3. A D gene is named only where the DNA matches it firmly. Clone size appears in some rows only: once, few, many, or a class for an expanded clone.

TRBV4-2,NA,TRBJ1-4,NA,CASSQGATNEKLFF,TGTGCCAGCAGCCAGGGGGCCACTAATGAAAAACTGTTTTTT
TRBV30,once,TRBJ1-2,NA,CAWSVGGNGYTF,TGTGCCTGGAGTGTCGGGGGAAATGGCTACACCTTC
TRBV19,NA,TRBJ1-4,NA,CASSIGQAPRYEKLFF,TGTGCCAGTAGTATAGGACAGGCCCCCCGCTATGAAAAACTGTTTTTT
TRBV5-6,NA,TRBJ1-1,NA,CASSSGPVPRGAFF,TGTGCCAGCAGCTCCGGACCAGTCCCACGGGGGGCTTTCTTT
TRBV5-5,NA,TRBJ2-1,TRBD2,CASSPDLAGGEYNEQFF,TGTGCCAGCAGCCCGGACCTAGCGGGAGGAGAATACAATGAGCAGTTCTTC
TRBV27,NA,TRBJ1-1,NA,CASRRGRGNTEAFF,TGTGCCAGCAGACGGGGCAGGGGGAACACTGAAGCTTTCTTT
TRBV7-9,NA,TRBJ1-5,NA,CASSLITPGDSNQPQHF,TGTGCCAGCAGCTTAATAACCCCGGGGGATAGCAATCAGCCCCAGCATTTT
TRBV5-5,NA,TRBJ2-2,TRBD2,CASTRFAGAGTGELFF,TGTGCCAGCACCAGGTTTGCGGGAGCGGGCACCGGGGAGCTGTTTTTT
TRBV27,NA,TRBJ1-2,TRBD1,CASSPRGQGGGYTF,TGTGCCAGCAGTCCCAGGGGACAGGGCGGCGGCTACACCTTC
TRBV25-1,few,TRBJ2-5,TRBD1,CASSSTHRGETQYF,TGTGCCAGCAGTTCAACTCACAGGGGAGAGACCCAGTACTTC
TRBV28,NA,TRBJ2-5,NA,CASTYPPRGETQYF,TGTGCCAGCACTTACCCCCCTCGGGGGGAGACCCAGTACTTC
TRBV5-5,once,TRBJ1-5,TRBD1,CASSLIESGGSGNSNQPQHF,TGTGCCAGCAGCTTGATCGAATCAGGGGGGTCTGGGAATAGCAATCAGCCCCAGCATTTT
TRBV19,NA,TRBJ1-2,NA,CASSHGSYGYTF,TGTGCCAGTAGTCATGGCAGCTATGGCTACACCTTC
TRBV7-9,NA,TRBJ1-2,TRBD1,CASSLVGTGIGYTF,TGTGCCAGCAGCTTAGTTGGGACAGGGATTGGCTACACCTTC